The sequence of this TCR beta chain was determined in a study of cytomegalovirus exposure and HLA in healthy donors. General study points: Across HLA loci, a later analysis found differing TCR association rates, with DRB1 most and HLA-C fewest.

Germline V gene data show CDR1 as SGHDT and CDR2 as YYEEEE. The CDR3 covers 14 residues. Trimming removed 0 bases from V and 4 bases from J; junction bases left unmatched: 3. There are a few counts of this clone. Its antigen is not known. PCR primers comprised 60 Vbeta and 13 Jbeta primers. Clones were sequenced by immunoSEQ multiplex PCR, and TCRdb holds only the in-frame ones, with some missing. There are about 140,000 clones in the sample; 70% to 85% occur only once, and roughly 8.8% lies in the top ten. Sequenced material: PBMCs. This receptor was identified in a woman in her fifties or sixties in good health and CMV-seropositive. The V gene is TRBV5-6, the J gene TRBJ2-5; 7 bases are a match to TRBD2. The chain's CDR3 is CASSLGGGGETQYF. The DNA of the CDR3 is TGTGCCAGCAGCTTGGGGGGGGGAGGAGAGACCCAGTACTTC.